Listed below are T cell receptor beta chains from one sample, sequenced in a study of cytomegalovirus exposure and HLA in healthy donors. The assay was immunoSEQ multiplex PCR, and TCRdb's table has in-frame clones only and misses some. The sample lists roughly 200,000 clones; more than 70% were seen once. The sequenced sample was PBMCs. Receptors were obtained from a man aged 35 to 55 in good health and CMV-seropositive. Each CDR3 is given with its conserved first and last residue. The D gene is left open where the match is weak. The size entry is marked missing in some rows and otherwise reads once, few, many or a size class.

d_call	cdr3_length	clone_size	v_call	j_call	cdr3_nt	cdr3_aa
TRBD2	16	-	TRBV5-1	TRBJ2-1	TGCGCCAGCAGCTCGGGACTAGCGGCAGGTGAGAATGAGCAGTTCTTC	CASSSGLAAGENEQFF
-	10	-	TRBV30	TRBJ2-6	TGTGCCCAGGGGGCCAACGTCCTGACTTTC	CAQGANVLTF
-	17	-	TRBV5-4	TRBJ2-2	TGTGCCAGCAGCTTTGGGGCCGGGTCGGGGAACACCGGGGAGCTGTTTTTT	CASSFGAGSGNTGELFF
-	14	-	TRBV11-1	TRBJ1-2	TGTGCCAGCAGCCAGGGGCGCCTTGGCTATGGCTACACCTTC	CASSQGRLGYGYTF
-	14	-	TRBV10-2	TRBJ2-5	TGCGCCAGCAGCGCTGGTGGAGAGGAAGAGACCCAGTACTTC	CASSAGGEEETQYF
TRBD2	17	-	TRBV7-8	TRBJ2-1	TGTGCCAGCAGCTCAAGAGGGACTAGCGGGAGGAACAATGAGCAGTTCTTC	CASSSRGTSGRNNEQFF
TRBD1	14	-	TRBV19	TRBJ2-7	TGTGCCAGTAGTAACCGGGACAGGTCCTACGAGCAATACTTC	CASSNRDRSYEQYF
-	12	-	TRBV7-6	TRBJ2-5	TGTGCCAGCAGCTTAAGGGAGGAGACCCAGTACTTC	CASSLREETQYF
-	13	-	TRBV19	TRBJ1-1	TGTGCCAGTAGTATTAGACAGAGAACTGAAGCTTTCTTT	CASSIRQRTEAFF
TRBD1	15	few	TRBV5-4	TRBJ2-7	TGTGCCAGCAGCTTGAGGGGGACAGGGCCAATGGGGCAGTACTTC	CASSLRGTGPMGQYF
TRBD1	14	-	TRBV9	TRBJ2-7	TGTGCCAGCAGCACCAGTCCGGACAGGGCCGAGCAGTACTTC	CASSTSPDRAEQYF
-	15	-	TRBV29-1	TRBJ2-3	TGCAGCGTTGATCTGGCGGACTCTAGCACAGATACGCAGTATTTT	CSVDLADSSTDTQYF
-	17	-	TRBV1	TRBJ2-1	TGCACCAGCAGCCAACTTCTCAGCGGGAGGGTTTACAATGAGCAGTTCTTC	CTSSQLLSGRVYNEQFF
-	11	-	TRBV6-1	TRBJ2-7	TGTGCCAGCAGTTCTGTTTCTAAGCAGTACTTC	CASSSVSKQYF